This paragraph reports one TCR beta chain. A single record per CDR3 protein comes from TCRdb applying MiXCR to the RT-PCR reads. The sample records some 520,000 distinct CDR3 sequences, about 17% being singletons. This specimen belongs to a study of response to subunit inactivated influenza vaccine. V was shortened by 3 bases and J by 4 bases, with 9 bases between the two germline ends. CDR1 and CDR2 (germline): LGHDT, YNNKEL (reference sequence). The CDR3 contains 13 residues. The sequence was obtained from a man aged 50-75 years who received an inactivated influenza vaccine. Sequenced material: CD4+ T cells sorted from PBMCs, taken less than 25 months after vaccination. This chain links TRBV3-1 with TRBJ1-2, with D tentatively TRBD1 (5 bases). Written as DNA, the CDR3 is TGTGCCAGCAGCCAGGGACGGATCTATGGCTACACCTTC. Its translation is CASSQGRIYGYTF.